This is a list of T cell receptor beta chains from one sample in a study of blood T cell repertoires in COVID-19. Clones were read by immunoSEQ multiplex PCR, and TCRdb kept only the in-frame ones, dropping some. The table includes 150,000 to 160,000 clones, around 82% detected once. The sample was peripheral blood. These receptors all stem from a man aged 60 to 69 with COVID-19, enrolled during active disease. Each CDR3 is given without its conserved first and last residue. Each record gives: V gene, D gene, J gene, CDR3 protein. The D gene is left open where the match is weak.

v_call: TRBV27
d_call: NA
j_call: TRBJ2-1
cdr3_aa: ASSLSGISSYNEQF

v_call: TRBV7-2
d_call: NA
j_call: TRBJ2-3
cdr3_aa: ASSPRRSGTDTQY

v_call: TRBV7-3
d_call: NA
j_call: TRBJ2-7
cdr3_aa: ASSPGGASSYEQY

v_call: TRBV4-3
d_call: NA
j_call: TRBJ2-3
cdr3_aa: ASSQEPKGADTQY

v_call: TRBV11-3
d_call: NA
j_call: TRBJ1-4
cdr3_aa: ASSFGGRVNEKLF

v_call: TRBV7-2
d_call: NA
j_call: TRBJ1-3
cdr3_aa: ASSKAAGHGNTIY

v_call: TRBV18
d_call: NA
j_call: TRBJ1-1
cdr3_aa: ASAFSAVNSEAF

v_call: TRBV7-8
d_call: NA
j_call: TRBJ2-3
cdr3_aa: ASSPPGITDTQY

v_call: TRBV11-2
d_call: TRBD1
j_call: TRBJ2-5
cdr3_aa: ASSLGQGRFETQY

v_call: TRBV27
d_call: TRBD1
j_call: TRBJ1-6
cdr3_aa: ASPRTGNSYNSPLH

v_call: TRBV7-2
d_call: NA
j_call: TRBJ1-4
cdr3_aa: ASSPGPGSNEKLF

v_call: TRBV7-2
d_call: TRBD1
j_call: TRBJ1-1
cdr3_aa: ASSLAGQGSEAF

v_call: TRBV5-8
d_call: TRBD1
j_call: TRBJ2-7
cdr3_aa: ASSSGTGGLLGEQY

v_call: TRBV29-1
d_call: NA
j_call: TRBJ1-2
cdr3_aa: SVLMVQADYYGYT

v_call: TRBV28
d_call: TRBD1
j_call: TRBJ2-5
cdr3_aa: ASSLVQGARETQY

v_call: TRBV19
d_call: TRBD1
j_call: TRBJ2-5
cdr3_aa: ASSIGGQGQETQY

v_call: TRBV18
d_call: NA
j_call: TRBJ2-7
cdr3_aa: ASSPPLGVGTDEQY

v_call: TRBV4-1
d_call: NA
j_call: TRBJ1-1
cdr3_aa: ASSHLPDRTNTEAF

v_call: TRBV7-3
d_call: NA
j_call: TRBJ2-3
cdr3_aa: ASSLQVPDTQY

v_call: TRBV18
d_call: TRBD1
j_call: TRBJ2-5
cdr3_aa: ASSTNRGTLETQY

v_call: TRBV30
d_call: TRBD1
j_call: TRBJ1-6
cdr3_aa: AWKGTVSSYNSPLH

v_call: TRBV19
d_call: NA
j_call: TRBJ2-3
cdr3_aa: ASTRQGGVTDTQY

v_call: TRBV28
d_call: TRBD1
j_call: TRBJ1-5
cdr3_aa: ASRDGPRGNQPQH

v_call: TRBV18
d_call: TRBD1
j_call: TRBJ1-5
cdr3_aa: ASSRWDRGQPQH

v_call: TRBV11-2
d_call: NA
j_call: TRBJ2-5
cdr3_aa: ASSLDGTDRPYY

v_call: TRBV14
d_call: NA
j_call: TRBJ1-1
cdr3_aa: ASSRGREGSTEAF

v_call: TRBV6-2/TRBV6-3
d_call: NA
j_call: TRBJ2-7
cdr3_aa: ASSYSAGLYEQY

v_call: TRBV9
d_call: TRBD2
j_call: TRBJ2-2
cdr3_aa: ASTKWAGGSNTGELF

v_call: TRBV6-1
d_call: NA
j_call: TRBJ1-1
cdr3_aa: ASSEALQVVGMGRGSSEAF

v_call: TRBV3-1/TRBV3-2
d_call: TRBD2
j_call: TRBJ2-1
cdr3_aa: ASSQEGRGVLQF

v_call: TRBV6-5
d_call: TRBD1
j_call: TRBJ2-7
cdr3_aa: ASRDLPTGGYEQY

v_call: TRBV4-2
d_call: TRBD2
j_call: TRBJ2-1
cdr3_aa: ASRGLAGAWGNEQF

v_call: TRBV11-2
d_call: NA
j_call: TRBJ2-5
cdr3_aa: ASSLMGGRGQETQY

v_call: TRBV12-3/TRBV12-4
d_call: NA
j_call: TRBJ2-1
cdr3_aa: ASKLTPPNEQF

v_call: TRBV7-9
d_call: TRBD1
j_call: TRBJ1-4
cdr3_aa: ASSSLSGTGIATNEKLF

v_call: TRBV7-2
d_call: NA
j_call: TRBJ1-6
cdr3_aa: ASSLTFRGAADSPLH

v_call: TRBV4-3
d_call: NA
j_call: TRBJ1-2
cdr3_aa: ASSQDAGPYGYT

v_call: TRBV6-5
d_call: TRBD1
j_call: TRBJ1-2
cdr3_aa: ASSYRGRSYGYT

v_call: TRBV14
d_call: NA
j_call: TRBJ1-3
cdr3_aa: ASSLDGQLSGNTIY

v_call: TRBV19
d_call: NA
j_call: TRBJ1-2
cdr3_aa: ASGENYGYT

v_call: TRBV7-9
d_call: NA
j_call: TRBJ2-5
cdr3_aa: ASSLVVLRETQY